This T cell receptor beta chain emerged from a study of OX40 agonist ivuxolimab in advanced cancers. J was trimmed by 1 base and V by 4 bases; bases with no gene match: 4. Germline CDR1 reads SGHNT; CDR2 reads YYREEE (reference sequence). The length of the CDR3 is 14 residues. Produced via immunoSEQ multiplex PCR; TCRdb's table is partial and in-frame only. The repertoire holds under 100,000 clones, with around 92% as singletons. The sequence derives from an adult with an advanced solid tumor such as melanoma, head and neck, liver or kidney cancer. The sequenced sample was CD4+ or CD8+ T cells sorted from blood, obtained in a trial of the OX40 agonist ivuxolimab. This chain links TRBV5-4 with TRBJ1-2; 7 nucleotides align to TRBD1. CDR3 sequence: CASSRTGFNYGYTF. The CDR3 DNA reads TGTGCCAGCAGCCGGACAGGATTTAACTATGGCTACACCTTC.